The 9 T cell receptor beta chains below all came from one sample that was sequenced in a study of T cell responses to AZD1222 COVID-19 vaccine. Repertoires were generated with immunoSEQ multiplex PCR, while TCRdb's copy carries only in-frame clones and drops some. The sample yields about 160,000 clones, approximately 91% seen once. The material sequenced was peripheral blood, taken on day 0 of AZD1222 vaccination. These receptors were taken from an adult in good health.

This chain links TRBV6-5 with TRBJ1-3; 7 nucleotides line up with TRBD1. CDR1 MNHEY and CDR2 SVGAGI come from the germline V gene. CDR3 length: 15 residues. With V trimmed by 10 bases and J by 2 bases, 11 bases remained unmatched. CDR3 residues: CATELDRAAGNTIYF. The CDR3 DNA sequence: TGTGCCACCGAGTTAGACAGGGCTGCTGGAAACACCATATATTTT.

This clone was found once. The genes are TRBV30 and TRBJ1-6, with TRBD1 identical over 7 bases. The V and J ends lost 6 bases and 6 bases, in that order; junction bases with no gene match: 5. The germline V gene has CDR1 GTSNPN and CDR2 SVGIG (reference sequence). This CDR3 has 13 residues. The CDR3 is CACAGTANSPLHF. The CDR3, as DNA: TGTGCCTGTGCCGGGACAGCTAATTCACCCCTCCACTTT.

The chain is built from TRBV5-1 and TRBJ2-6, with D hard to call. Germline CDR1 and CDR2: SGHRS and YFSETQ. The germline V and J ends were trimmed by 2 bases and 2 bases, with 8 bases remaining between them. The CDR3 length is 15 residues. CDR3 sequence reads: CASSFRPAGANVLTF. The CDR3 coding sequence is TGCGCCAGCAGCTTTAGGCCAGCTGGGGCCAACGTCCTGACTTTC.

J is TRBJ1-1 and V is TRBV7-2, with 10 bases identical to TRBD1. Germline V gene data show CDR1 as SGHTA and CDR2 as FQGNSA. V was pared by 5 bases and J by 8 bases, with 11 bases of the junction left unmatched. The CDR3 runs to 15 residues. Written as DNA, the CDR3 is TGTGCCAGCAGCCCCCGGGACAGGGGAAGCTCCGAAGCTTTCTTT. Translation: CASSPRDRGSSEAFF. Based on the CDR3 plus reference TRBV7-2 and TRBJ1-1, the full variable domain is GAGVSQSPSNKVTEKGKDVELRCDPISGHTALYWYRQSLGQGLEFLIYFQGNSAPDKSGLPSDRFSAERTGGSVSTLTIQRTQQEDSAVYLCASSPRDRGSSEAFFGQGTRLTVV.

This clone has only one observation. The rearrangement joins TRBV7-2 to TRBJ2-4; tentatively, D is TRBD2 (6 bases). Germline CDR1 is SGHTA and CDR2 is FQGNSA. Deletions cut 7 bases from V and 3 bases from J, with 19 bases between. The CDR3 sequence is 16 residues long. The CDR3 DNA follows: TGTGCCAGCACTACTACGTTGGGGGGAGGCAAAAACATTCAGTACTTC. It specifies CASTTTLGGGKNIQYF.

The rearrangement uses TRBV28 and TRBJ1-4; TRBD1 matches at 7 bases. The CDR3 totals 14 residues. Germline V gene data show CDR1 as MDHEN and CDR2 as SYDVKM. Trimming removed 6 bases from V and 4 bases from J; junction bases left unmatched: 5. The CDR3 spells CASSSTGINEKLFF. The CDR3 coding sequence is TGTGCCAGCAGCTCGACAGGGATTAATGAAAAACTGTTTTTT.

This chain's CDR3 is CASSPRGPAEAFF. The DNA for the CDR3 is TGTGCCAGCAGCCCCCGGGGGCCGGCTGAAGCTTTCTTT. The gene calls are TRBV7-9 and TRBJ1-1; possibly TRBD1 for D (6 bases). In germline, CDR1 is SEHNR, CDR2 FQNEAQ (reference sequence). The CDR3 has 13 residues. V gave up 5 bases and J gave up 6 bases, with 13 bases separating them. The full variable domain, rest sourced from reference TRBV7-9 and TRBJ1-1, is DTGVSQNPRHKITKRGQNVTFRCDPISEHNRLYWYRQTLGQGPEFLTYFQNEAQLEKSRLLSDRFSAERPKGSFSTLEIQRTEQGDSAMYLCASSPRGPAEAFFGQGTRLTVV.

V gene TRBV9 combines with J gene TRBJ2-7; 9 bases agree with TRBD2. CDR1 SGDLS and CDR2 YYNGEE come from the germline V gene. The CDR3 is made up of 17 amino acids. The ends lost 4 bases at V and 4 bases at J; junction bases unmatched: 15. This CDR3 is CASSNIRDASGGYEQYF. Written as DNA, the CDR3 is TGTGCCAGCAGCAACATACGGGATGCGAGCGGGGGGTACGAGCAGTACTTC.

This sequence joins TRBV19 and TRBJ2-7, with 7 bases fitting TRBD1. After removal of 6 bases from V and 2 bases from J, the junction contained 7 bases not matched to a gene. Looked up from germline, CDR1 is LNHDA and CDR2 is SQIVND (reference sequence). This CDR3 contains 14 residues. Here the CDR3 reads CASRDRDSTYEQYF. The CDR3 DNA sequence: TGTGCCAGTAGAGACCGGGACAGCACCTACGAGCAGTACTTC.